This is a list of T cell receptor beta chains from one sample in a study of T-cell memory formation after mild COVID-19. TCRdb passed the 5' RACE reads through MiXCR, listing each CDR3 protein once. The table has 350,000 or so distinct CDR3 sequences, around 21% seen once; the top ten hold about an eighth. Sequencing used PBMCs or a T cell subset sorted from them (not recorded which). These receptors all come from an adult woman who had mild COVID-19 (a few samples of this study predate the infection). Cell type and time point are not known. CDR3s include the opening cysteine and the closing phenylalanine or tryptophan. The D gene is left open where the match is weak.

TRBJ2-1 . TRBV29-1 CSVVQPPYNEQFF
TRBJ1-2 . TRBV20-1 CSARDYGGAYGYTF
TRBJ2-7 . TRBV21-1 CASSPQGQGPMYEQYF
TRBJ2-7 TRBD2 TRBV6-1 CASSEGTSGVPNEQYF
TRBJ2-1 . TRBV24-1 CATSDADKGTYNEQFF
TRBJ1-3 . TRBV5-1 CASSRDGAGNTIYF
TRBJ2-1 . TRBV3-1 CASSPTRSSYNEQFF
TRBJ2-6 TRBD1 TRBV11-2 CASSLDLTGGPGANVLTF
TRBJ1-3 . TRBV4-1 CASSQDLIGGVTGNTIYF
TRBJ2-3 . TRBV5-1 CASRGFDPSDTQYF
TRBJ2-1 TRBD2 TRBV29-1 CSVEELAGAEQFF
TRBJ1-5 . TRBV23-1 CASSPDRRSGSNQPQHF
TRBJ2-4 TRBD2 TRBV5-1 CASSPPGGENIQYF
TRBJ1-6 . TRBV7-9 CASSFTRRVGPHNSPLHF
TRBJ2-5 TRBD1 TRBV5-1 CASSLDRTIQGNQETQYF
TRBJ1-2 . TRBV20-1 CSARPQASNYGYTF
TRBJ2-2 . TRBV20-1 CSTYRENTGELFF
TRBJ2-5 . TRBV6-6 CASTPQRLSGETQYF
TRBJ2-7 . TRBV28 CASSRAYEQYF
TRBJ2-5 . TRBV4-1 CASSHPPRAETQYF
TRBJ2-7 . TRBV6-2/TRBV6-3 CASGEGLPTTYEQYF
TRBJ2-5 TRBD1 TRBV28 CASSLLGAGDRGETQYF